This entry concerns a single TCR beta chain. Its antigen is still unknown. This sample was included in a study of T-cell memory formation after mild COVID-19. General study results and limits: Cross-reactive memory seemingly joined, as some responding clones were found in pre-infection memory.

TCRdb re-derived calls from the 5' RACE reads in MiXCR, one entry per CDR3 protein. Of roughly 250,000 distinct CDR3 sequences listed, about 17% were seen once; the top ten hold around 3.4%. The CDR3 runs to 14 residues. V lost 6 bases, J lost 4 bases, and 14 bases lay in between. V usage is TRBV12-3 or TRBV12-4 and J usage is TRBJ2-3; perhaps TRBD1 as D (5 bases). This TCR derives from a man between 18 and 35 years old who had mild COVID-19 (a few samples of this study predate the infection). Cell type and time point are not known. The sample comprised PBMCs or a T cell subset sorted from them (not recorded which). The CDR3 DNA is TGTGCCAGCAGCACCCATTCAGGGTCAGATACGCAGTATTTT. Translated, it gives CASSTHSGSDTQYF.